This entry lists 30 T cell receptor beta chains sequenced from one sample in a study of CD4 T cells in relation to SARS-CoV-2 and coronaviruses. Profiled with immunoSEQ multiplex PCR; TCRdb holds only in-frame clones, not every one. The table lists about 35,000 clones, 77% of them singletons, with roughly 20% in the top ten. What these receptors recognize is not known. The sample comprised memory CD4+ T cells from PBMCs, cultured in vitro. The origin of the receptors is an adult with COVID-19.

The chain employs TRBV27 and TRBJ2-7; D possibly corresponds to TRBD2 (6 bases). Trimming removed 0 bases at V and 8 bases at J, with 11 bases between. In germline, CDR1 is MNHEY, CDR2 SMNVEV (reference sequence). This CDR3 is built from 13 residues. The CDR3 here is CASSLSRTMKQYF. As DNA, the CDR3 is TGTGCCAGCAGTTTATCCAGGACTATGAAGCAGTACTTC.

The chain carries TRBV6-6 and TRBJ2-3, with 13 bases aligning to TRBD2. Germline CDR1 reads MNHNY; CDR2 reads SVGAGI (reference sequence). This CDR3 region has 16 residues. The junction had 15 bases not matched to a gene; V was cut back by 6 bases and J by 12 bases. The CDR3 DNA sequence: TGTGCCAGCAGGCCACCGGGACTAGCGGGATTCATTCATCAGTATTTT. Translation: CASRPPGLAGFIHQYF.

CDR3 in amino acids: CARQEGGKGTEAFF. As DNA, the CDR3 is TGTGCCCGTCAGGAAGGGGGTAAAGGAACTGAAGCTTTCTTT. V gene TRBV9 combines with J gene TRBJ1-1; perhaps TRBD1 as D (6 bases). Germline lookup yields CDR1 SGDLS and CDR2 YYNGEE. This CDR3 spans 14 amino acids. V lost 10 bases to trimming and J lost 5 bases, with 21 bases between them.

The chain has TRBV9 and TRBJ2-7; 9 nucleotides match TRBD2. The germline CDR1 and CDR2 sequences are SGDLS and YYNGEE. The ends lost 0 bases at V and 4 bases at J; junction bases unmatched: 8. The CDR3 is 16 residues long. CDR3 in amino acids: CASSVGDSGSFYEQYF. CDR3 nucleotides: TGTGCCAGCAGCGTAGGTGATAGCGGGAGTTTTTACGAGCAGTACTTC.

This rearrangement joins TRBV4-3 to TRBJ1-1; a weak D match, TRBD1 (5 bases). The CDR3 has 15 amino acids. The V end was cut by 1 base, the J end by 5 bases, with 14 bases between. CDR1 is LGHNA and CDR2 is YSLEER in the germline V gene. CDR3 sequence reads: CASSQGLGEETEAFF. CDR3 bases: TGCGCCAGCAGCCAAGGCTTAGGGGAAGAAACTGAAGCTTTCTTT.

The genes are TRBV9 and TRBJ2-2; D may be TRBD2 (5 bases). Trimming left V 7 bases short and J 6 bases short, with 16 bases between. CDR3 length: 14 residues. From germline, CDR1 is SGDLS and CDR2 YYNGEE. The CDR3 DNA sequence: TGTGCCAGCTCCGGCGGGCTTTCTGCCGGGGAGCTGTTTTTT. The encoded protein is CASSGGLSAGELFF.

This clone has just one count. This chain connects TRBV11-2 to TRBJ2-1; possible D gene TRBD2, 5 bases. The CDR3 is made up of 16 amino acids. From germline, CDR1 is SGHAT and CDR2 FQNNGV. Trimming cost V 4 bases and J 8 bases, with 21 bases left between them. As DNA, the CDR3 is TGTGCCAGCAGCTCCTCCCCACTCCGACTAATCCATGAGCAGTTCTTC. Residues: CASSSSPLRLIHEQFF.

The V gene is TRBV4-1, the J gene TRBJ2-1, with 8 nucleotides matching TRBD2. The CDR3 loop spans 16 amino acids. Trimming removed 2 bases from V and 2 bases from J; junction bases left unmatched: 5. From germline, CDR1 is MGHRA and CDR2 YSYEKL. For the CDR3, the DNA is TGCGCCAGCAGCCAACTACTAGCGGATCCCTACAATGAGCAGTTCTTC. Translation: CASSQLLADPYNEQFF.

The chain combines TRBV6-5 with TRBJ2-2; 9 positions match TRBD1. This CDR3 spans 15 amino acids. Germline V CDR1 and CDR2: MNHEY, SVGAGI. V shed 6 bases, J shed 4 bases, and the junction held 6 bases outside the gene matches. The CDR3 nucleotides read TGTGCCAGCAGAGCCGGGACAGGGATCACCGGGGAGCTGTTTTTT. Protein product: CASRAGTGITGELFF.

The J gene is TRBJ2-1, the V gene TRBV29-1, with D tentatively TRBD2 (7 bases). V was clipped by 5 bases and J by 12 bases, with 14 bases between them. The CDR3 is 11 residues long. Germline V gene sequence: CDR1 SQVTM, CDR2 ANQGSEA. CDR3 coding DNA: TGCAGCGTTCCTTTAGGGGGGGGGCAGTTCTTC. Translating it yields CSVPLGGGQFF.

The V gene is TRBV28, the J gene TRBJ2-7, with TRBD2 identical over 11 bases. Losses at the gene ends were 5 bases for V and 2 bases for J; bases not matched to a gene: 8. The germline V gene encodes CDR1 MDHEN and CDR2 SYDVKM. The CDR3 has 16 residues. The chain's CDR3 is CASSRGTSGRPYEQYF. CDR3 nucleotides: TGTGCCAGCAGTCGAGGGACTAGCGGACGCCCCTACGAGCAGTACTTC.

The V and J genes are TRBV6-2 or TRBV6-3 and TRBJ2-7, with TRBD2 matching over 7 bases. The V and J ends lost 1 base and 3 bases, in that order; junction bases with no gene match: 6. Per the germline V gene, CDR1 is MNHEY and CDR2 is SVGEGT. The CDR3 spans 15 residues. DNA for the CDR3: TGTGCCAGCAGTTACTTGGGACTATCCTTCTACGAGCAGTACTTC. This translates into CASSYLGLSFYEQYF.

This clone was counted a single time. The chain employs TRBV4-2 and TRBJ1-2; D might be TRBD1 (6 bases). The germline V gene encodes CDR1 LGHNA and CDR2 YNFKEQ. Trimming removed 0 bases from V and 4 bases from J, with 21 bases in between. This CDR3 contains 18 residues. The CDR3 loop is CASSQESRRAGQSYGYTF. The CDR3, as DNA: TGTGCCAGCAGCCAAGAAAGTCGGCGTGCTGGACAGTCCTATGGCTACACCTTC.

The rearrangement uses TRBV20-1 and TRBJ1-1; D is unclear. Per germline, CDR1 DFQATT and CDR2 SNEGSKA (reference sequence). V was cut by 7 bases and J by 2 bases, with 5 bases left in between. The CDR3 spans 10 residues. The CDR3 spells CSVGNTEAFF. In DNA, the CDR3 is TGCAGTGTGGGTAACACTGAAGCTTTCTTT.

This chain connects TRBV19 to TRBJ2-7, with D perhaps matching TRBD1 (5 bases). Trimming took off 5 bases at V and 0 bases at J, with 11 bases between the two ends. The CDR3 has 14 residues. Germline CDR1 reads LNHDA; CDR2 reads SQIVND (reference sequence). CDR3 coding DNA: TGTGCCAGTAGTGAGCCCGGACACTCCTACGAGCAGTACTTC. Residues: CASSEPGHSYEQYF.

The rearrangement links TRBV7-2 to TRBJ2-7; 8 bases match TRBD2. J lost 1 base, V lost 5 bases, and 7 bases had no gene match. This CDR3 spans 15 amino acids. Germline V CDR1 and CDR2: SGHTA, FQGNSA. CDR3 in amino acids: CASSPGGTSSYEQYF. The CDR3 coding sequence is TGTGCCAGCAGCCCCGGGGGGACTAGTTCCTACGAGCAGTACTTC. The whole variable domain, remainder taken from reference TRBV7-2 and TRBJ2-7, is GAGVSQSPSNKVTEKGKDVELRCDPISGHTALYWYRQSLGQGLEFLIYFQGNSAPDKSGLPSDRFSAERTGGSVSTLTIQRTQQEDSAVYLCASSPGGTSSYEQYFGPGTRLTVT.

This clone has just a few counts. This sequence joins TRBV5-6 and TRBJ1-2; possibly TRBD1 for D (6 bases). Germline CDR1 is SGHDT and CDR2 is YYEEEE. Trimming shortened V by 3 bases and J by 7 bases, and 10 bases separated the two germline ends. The CDR3 extends over 12 amino acids. The CDR3 here is CASSYRAAGYTF. The CDR3, as DNA: TGTGCCAGCAGCTACAGGGCTGCTGGCTACACCTTC.

The chain couples TRBV7-6 to TRBJ2-3; tentative D call: TRBD2 (6 bases). Deletions cut 1 base from V and 10 bases from J, with 15 bases between. The germline gives CDR1 SGHVS, CDR2 FNYEAQ. The CDR3 has 14 residues. CDR3 bases: TGTGCCAGCAGCTTAGGTCCCTATGGGACTCCGCAGTATTTT. Its protein product is CASSLGPYGTPQYF.

The sample holds a few counts of this clone. The chain is built from TRBV2 and TRBJ2-7; D gene ambiguous. Between the trimmed V and J ends, which lost 1 base and 3 bases, there was a span of 13 bases. CDR3 size: 15 residues. Germline V gene data show CDR1 as SNHLY and CDR2 as FYNNEI. In DNA, the CDR3 is TGTGCCAGCAGTGAAGAGACGCGTAGGAACTACGAGCAGTACTTC. Protein sequence: CASSEETRRNYEQYF.

This chain connects TRBV2 to TRBJ1-4; TRBD1 agrees at 7 bases. V gave up 5 bases and J gave up 7 bases; unmatched junction bases: 7. The CDR3 sequence is 14 residues long. Germline V gives CDR1 SNHLY, CDR2 FYNNEI. This CDR3 reads CASSRDRPSEKLFF. Written as DNA, the CDR3 is TGTGCCAGCAGTAGGGACAGACCTAGTGAAAAACTGTTTTTT.

The chain employs TRBV11-2 and TRBJ2-2; weak D call: TRBD2 (6 bases). Looked up from germline, CDR1 is SGHAT and CDR2 is FQNNGV. Trimming shortened V by 4 bases and J by 3 bases, and 9 bases separated the two germline ends. The CDR3 has 14 residues. The CDR3 nucleotides read TGTGCCAGCAGCTCGGGACTTCACACCGGGGAGCTGTTTTTT. Its translation is CASSSGLHTGELFF.

This clone has just one count. V is TRBV6-5 and J is TRBJ2-3, with TRBD2 as a possible D gene (6 bases). The germline V and J ends were trimmed by 7 bases and 1 base, with 12 bases remaining between them. CDR1 is MNHEY, CDR2 SVGAGI, per germline. This CDR3 comprises 14 residues. The CDR3 spells CASTSPGGTDTQYF. The CDR3, as DNA: TGTGCCAGCACCTCCCCGGGAGGCACAGATACGCAGTATTTT.

The rearrangement uses TRBV15 and TRBJ2-6; a weak D match, TRBD1 (5 bases). V was shortened by 1 base and J by 0 bases, with 7 bases between the two germline ends. Germline lookup yields CDR1 LNHNV and CDR2 YYDKDF (reference sequence). This CDR3 comprises 16 residues. The CDR3 DNA sequence: TGTGCCACCAGCAGAGGGGGCGACTCTGGGGCCAACGTCCTGACTTTC. Translated: CATSRGGDSGANVLTF.

This rearrangement joins TRBV7-2 to TRBJ2-1; 12 bases are a match to TRBD2. This CDR3 contains 14 residues. Germline CDR1 is SGHTA and CDR2 is FQGNSA. J gave up 13 bases and V 3 bases, and 7 bases lay outside the gene matches. In DNA form, the CDR3 reads TGTGCCAGCAGCTTCGCTAGCGGGAGGGCCCTTCAGTTCTTC. It is translated as CASSFASGRALQFF.

J is TRBJ1-1 and V is TRBV19; D is uncertain. Between the trimmed V and J ends, which lost 1 base and 2 bases, there was a span of 17 bases. Germline loops: CDR1 LNHDA, CDR2 SQIVND (reference sequence). This CDR3 comprises 17 residues. The DNA for the CDR3 is TGTGCCAGTAGTATAGGAGGGAGGCAGGCGATCAACACTGAAGCTTTCTTT. The encoded protein is CASSIGGRQAINTEAFF.

This chain links TRBV6-5 with TRBJ2-1, with 13 bases lining up with TRBD2. CDR1 and CDR2 from the germline V gene are MNHEY and SVGAGI. The CDR3 sequence is 14 residues long. Trimming cost V 10 bases and J 10 bases; bases outside gene matches: 10. Here the CDR3 reads CATKQLAGGREQFF. CDR3 in DNA: TGTGCCACCAAACAACTAGCGGGAGGGAGGGAGCAGTTCTTC.

The rearrangement links TRBV18 to TRBJ2-7, with D hard to call. CDR3 size: 15 residues. Trimming pared 2 bases from V and 4 bases from J, leaving 15 bases between. Germline lookup yields CDR1 KGHSH and CDR2 LQKENI. Here the CDR3 DNA reads TGTGCCAGCTCACCAGTGAAGGGCCTCGGGTACGAGCAGTACTTC. As protein: CASSPVKGLGYEQYF.

The CDR3 DNA follows: TGTGCCAGCAGCAATATCCCGGTTTATGAGCAGTTCTTC. Amino acid sequence: CASSNIPVYEQFF. The chain uses TRBV7-2 and TRBJ2-1; D unclear. The CDR3 length is 13 residues. Trimming removed 5 bases at V and 8 bases at J, with 13 bases between. Germline V gene sequence: CDR1 SGHTA, CDR2 FQGNSA. The whole variable domain, remainder taken from reference TRBV7-2 and TRBJ2-1, is GAGVSQSPSNKVTEKGKDVELRCDPISGHTALYWYRQSLGQGLEFLIYFQGNSAPDKSGLPSDRFSAERTGGSVSTLTIQRTQQEDSAVYLCASSNIPVYEQFFGPGTRLTVL.

J is TRBJ2-6 and V is TRBV5-1, with 9 bases that match TRBD1. V was clipped by 6 bases and J by 0 bases; unmatched bases: 10. This CDR3 spans 18 amino acids. Germline CDR1 reads SGHRS; CDR2 reads YFSETQ. Here the CDR3 reads CASTARTGESSGANVLTF. The CDR3 nucleotides are TGCGCCAGCACAGCAAGGACAGGGGAGAGCTCTGGGGCCAACGTCCTGACTTTC.

The chain couples TRBV6-4 to TRBJ1-2; D might be TRBD1 (5 bases). The germline V gene has CDR1 MRHNA and CDR2 SNTAGT. This CDR3 has 13 residues. CDR3 residues: CGTSGGTGYGYTF. CDR3 nucleotide sequence: TGTGGTACCAGCGGGGGGACGGGCTATGGCTACACCTTC.